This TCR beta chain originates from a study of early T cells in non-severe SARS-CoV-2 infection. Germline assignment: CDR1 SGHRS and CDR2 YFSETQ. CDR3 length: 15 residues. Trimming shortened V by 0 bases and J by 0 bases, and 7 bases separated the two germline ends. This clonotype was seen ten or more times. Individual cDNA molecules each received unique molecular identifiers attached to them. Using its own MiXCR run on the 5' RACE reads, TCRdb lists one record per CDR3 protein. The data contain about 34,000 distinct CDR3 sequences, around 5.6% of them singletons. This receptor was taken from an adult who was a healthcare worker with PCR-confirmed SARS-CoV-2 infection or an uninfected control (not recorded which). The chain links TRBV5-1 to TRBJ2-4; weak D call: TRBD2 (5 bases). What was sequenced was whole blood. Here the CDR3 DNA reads TGCGCCAGCAGCTTGGAAGGACTAGCCAAAAACATTCAGTACTTC. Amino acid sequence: CASSLEGLAKNIQYF.